The clone carrying this T cell receptor (beta chain) was counted a single time. The antigen is unknown. Assay used: immunoSEQ multiplex PCR; TCRdb lists only in-frame clones, some missing. The top ten clones hold about 13% of a sample with roughly 42,000 clones, about 89% of them seen once. This entry comes from a study of OX40 agonist ivuxolimab in advanced cancers. In the study overall: Ivuxolimab, an agonistic anti-OX40 (CD134) antibody, was given to patients. Allowance was made for prior anti-PD-1, anti-PD-L1 or anti-CTLA-4 therapy, and around 44% had some. Partial responses were observed in three patients, of whom one had hepatocellular carcinoma and two had cutaneous melanoma. General study results and limits: Some patients without response likewise showed low normalized clonal expansion.

Sequenced material: CD4+ or CD8+ T cells sorted from blood, taken in a trial of the OX40 agonist ivuxolimab. The origin of this receptor is an adult with an advanced solid tumor such as melanoma, head and neck, liver or kidney cancer.

DNA of the CDR3: TGTGCCAGCAGCGAAGGACCACAGGACACCGGGGAGCTGTTTTTT. This encodes CASSEGPQDTGELFF. V usage is TRBV7-3 and J usage is TRBJ2-2, with D perhaps matching TRBD1 (5 bases). Germline-derived CDR1 and CDR2 are SGHTA and FQGTGA. With 5 bases removed from V and 3 bases from J, the gap between germline ends came to 13 bases. This CDR3 spans 15 amino acids.